The sequence of this T cell receptor beta chain was determined in a study of T cell repertoires in cytomegalovirus infection. This CDR3 has 15 amino acids. The V and J ends lost 6 bases and 6 bases, in that order; junction bases with no gene match: 7. Germline V gene data show CDR1 as LNHDA and CDR2 as SQIVND (reference sequence). Via MiXCR, TCRdb re-called the reads, giving one row per CDR3 protein. Found here are about 770,000 distinct CDR3 sequences, approximately 32% of them singletons; the top ten hold around 14%. As for this clonotype: What it recognizes is unknown.

This receptor was taken from a human donor in good health (CMV status not recorded). Some clones in this sample may be carry-over from other donors' samples. The input for sequencing was cultured CD8+ T cells from PBMCs, taken from culture after CMV antigen stimulation. V usage is TRBV19 and J usage is TRBJ1-5, with 11 bases that match TRBD1. The CDR3 here is CASSPGQGAIQPQHF. The CDR3 DNA sequence: TGTGCCAGTAGCCCAGGACAGGGGGCCATTCAGCCCCAGCATTTT.